What follows describes a single TCR beta chain. The antigen this receptor binds is unknown. Within one base of it there is no much larger clone, and no base qualities were kept. The High Capacity cDNA Reverse Transcription Kit was used to reverse transcribe all of the isolated RNA, meaning that expressed TCRB transcripts were what got sequenced. Deep immunoSEQ sequencing was performed on naive, central memory and regulatory T cell samples, with an average of around 3.5 million total reads per sample. Sorted cells were lysed in RLT buffer and RNA was extracted with DNase-treated RNeasy Micro or Mini kits, depending on cell number. To prevent cross-contamination, each cell subset was processed individually, whereas patient and healthy donor samples were processed jointly. The immunoSEQ multiplex PCR was used to amplify TCRB sequences from cDNA, yielding 87-bp fragments that span the CDR3 region. Sequencing of the amplicons was done on the Illumina HiSeq platform. On the authors' methods: PCR bias was computationally corrected using synthetic template baselines, reads within Hamming distance 2 were collapsed, and singletons that could not be merged were discarded. Reads were aligned against IMGT to assign V, D and J genes, CDR3 length and insertions or deletions at six rearrangement sites. Within each subset, clonotype counts were normalized to the number of sorted cells before true diversity and Gini coefficients were calculated with the tcR R package. Repertoire sharing was quantified using the overlap coefficient calculated on TCRB nucleotide sequences. As a proxy for the pre-selection repertoire, out-of-frame TCRB sequences from naive cells were analyzed. TCRdb holds this immuneACCESS table with in-frame rearrangements only. Some clones are missing; in checked studies, unresolved V genes explain under half, and the rest has no known cause. The V and J calls and clone size come from that table; D and trimming were worked out from the DNA. This sample has 200,000 to 300,000 clones in its table, and over 65% of those were observed once. The ten largest clones capture 0.053% of the sample.

This entry belongs to a study of beta chain features in type 1 diabetes (dated by TCRdb to about 2018). The study in broad terms: Mean age, gender distribution, total cell number and subset yield were not different between patients and healthy donors. The study compared the TCRB repertoires of sorted circulating CD4+ T cell subsets in recently diagnosed type 1 diabetes patients with those in matched healthy donors. Naive and central memory subsets were obtained from all 30 or so donors, but regulatory and stem cell-like memory subsets were isolated from only 8 patients and roughly eight healthy donors. A total of 90 million to 130 million sorted cells were examined across all samples, and a strong correlation was observed between cell number per subset and RNA yield. Broader findings and caveats from the paper: Type 1 diabetes patients showed a moderate but significant shortening of TCRB CDR3 length in all four CD4+ subsets. Patients with type 1 diabetes made fewer insertions and deleted more nucleotides at VDJ recombination sites, implying thymic rearrangement abnormalities. Shorter templates might have been favored by PCR, but patient and control samples were amplified and corrected together, so both groups would have been affected equally by any skew. The naive, central memory and regulatory TCRB repertoires appeared to resemble one another more closely among patients than among healthy donors. Only small numbers of individuals were included in the HLA sub-analyses, which left unresolved whether HLA type had any influence on TCRB rearrangement. Because cDNA was sequenced instead of genomic DNA, highly expressing activated cells could be over-represented, though the groups showed no difference in activation or CD3 levels.

The junction shows trimming of 1 base on V and 6 bases on J, plus 11 bases between the germline ends. From its cysteine to its phenylalanine, the CDR3 spans 14 amino acids. Only CDR3 DNA is held: 42 bases, read in frame from base 1. CDR1 LGHNA and CDR2 YSLEER were looked up in the germline V gene. Each donor gave one peripheral blood draw, roughly 0.11 L on average, collected into heparinised tubes. Using a panel that included CD45RO, CCR7, CD25, CD127, CD95 and CD27, naive, central memory, regulatory and stem cell-like memory CD4+ T cells were sorted on a BD FACSAria II. Purity was above 95% for every sorted population. PBMCs were separated immediately by Lymphoprep density gradient centrifugation and were stained directly, without being cultured. Samples were stained and sorted in pairs, with one healthy donor and one patient per experiment, so that batch effects were minimized.

The receptor comes from a man younger than 45 in good health. The rearranged chain carries TRBV4-3 and TRBJ2-3, with no confidently assigned D gene. Sequencing was done on a sample of naive CD4+ T cells from blood. What the cell subset or site label conveys for this sample: true naive CD4+ T cells. CDR3 reads: CASSQVDGSDTQYF. DNA sequence: TGCGCCAGCAGCCAAGTAGACGGCAGCGATACGCAGTATTTT.